The 25 T cell receptor beta chains listed next were all sequenced from one sample in a study of early T cells in non-severe SARS-CoV-2 infection. TCRdb re-derived calls from the 5' RACE reads in MiXCR, one entry per CDR3 protein. The sample shows approximately 68,000 distinct CDR3 sequences, roughly a tenth of them seen only once. The material sequenced was whole blood, taken at baseline. These receptors all stem from an adult who was a healthcare worker with PCR-confirmed SARS-CoV-2 infection or an uninfected control (not recorded which).

This chain joins TRBV13 and TRBJ1-4, with a tentative D call TRBD1 (6 bases). The CDR3 is 15 residues long. Deletions cut 5 bases from V and 1 base from J, with 11 bases between. Germline loops: CDR1 PRHDT, CDR2 FYEKMQ (reference sequence). The CDR3 nucleotides read TGTGCCAGCAGCCCCACCAGGGGAACTAATGAAAAACTGTTTTTT. Its translation is CASSPTRGTNEKLFF. The full variable domain, its missing parts supplied by reference TRBV13 and TRBJ1-4, is AAGVIQSPRHLIKEKRETATLKCYPIPRHDTVYWYQQGPGQDPQFLISFYEKMQSDKGSIPDRFSAQQFSDYHSELNMSSLELGDSALYFCASSPTRGTNEKLFFGSGTQLSVL.

There are many counts of this clonotype. The CDR3 nucleotides are TGTGCCAGCAGCCGCCGCGAGCTCAGGGGGCGCACAGATACGCAGTATTTT. It encodes CASSRRELRGRTDTQYF. The chain has TRBV7-9 and TRBJ2-3, with TRBD1 matching over 8 bases. Germline CDR1 SEHNR, CDR2 FQNEAQ (reference sequence). J gave up 1 base and V 5 bases, and 11 bases lay outside the gene matches. There are 17 residues in the CDR3.

The table lists this clonotype with a few counts. The J gene is TRBJ1-2, the V gene TRBV6-6, with a weak D call TRBD1 (5 bases). The length of the CDR3 is 15 residues. Germline values: CDR1 MNHNY, CDR2 SVGAGI (reference sequence). V lost 5 bases, J lost 4 bases, and 17 bases lay in between. The CDR3 is CASSGNQGATYGYTF. As DNA, the CDR3 is TGTGCCAGCAGTGGAAACCAGGGAGCGACCTATGGCTACACCTTC.

The chain employs TRBV5-5 and TRBJ1-1; D unclear. CDR1 SGHKS and CDR2 YYEKEE come from the germline V gene (reference sequence). This CDR3 is built from 14 residues. The V end was cut by 1 base, the J end by 4 bases, with 11 bases between. The CDR3 region is CASSLQALGTEAFF. DNA for the CDR3: TGTGCCAGCAGCTTGCAGGCCCTGGGCACTGAAGCTTTCTTT. Combining the CDR3 with reference TRBV5-5 and TRBJ1-1 gives the whole variable domain DAGVTQSPTHLIKTRGQQVTLRCSPISGHKSVSWYQQVLGQGPQFIFQYYEKEERGRGNFPDRFSARQFPNYSSELNVNALLLGDSALYLCASSLQALGTEAFFGQGTRLTVV.

The genes are TRBV20-1 and TRBJ1-1; 7 bases line up with TRBD1. CDR3 size: 13 residues. Trimming cost V 6 bases and J 2 bases; bases outside gene matches: 6. Looked up from germline, CDR1 is DFQATT and CDR2 is SNEGSKA (reference sequence). CDR3 DNA sequence: TGCAGTGCCAGCGGACAGGACAACACTGAAGCTTTCTTT. Translation gives CSASGQDNTEAFF.

This clonotype was found a few times. This rearrangement joins TRBV11-3 to TRBJ1-3; the D is unclear. V shed 8 bases and J shed 4 bases, with 21 bases lying between them. The CDR3 loop spans 16 amino acids. Germline CDR1 is SGHNT and CDR2 is YENEEA. CDR3 amino acids: CASAQRAPARGNTIYF. In DNA, the CDR3 is TGTGCCAGCGCTCAACGGGCCCCTGCGAGGGGAAACACCATATATTTT.

This clonotype has only a few counts. The V gene is TRBV7-9, the J gene TRBJ1-1; D may be TRBD1 (6 bases). The length of the CDR3 is 13 residues. CDR1 is SEHNR, CDR2 FQNEAQ, per germline (reference sequence). Trimming left V 9 bases short and J 0 bases short, with 11 bases between. DNA of the CDR3: TGTGCCAGTAGAGGGGGTATGAACACTGAAGCTTTCTTT. Its translation is CASRGGMNTEAFF. Filled out from reference TRBV7-9 and TRBJ1-1, the complete variable domain reads DTGVSQNPRHKITKRGQNVTFRCDPISEHNRLYWYRQTLGQGPEFLTYFQNEAQLEKSRLLSDRFSAERPKGSFSTLEIQRTEQGDSAMYLCASRGGMNTEAFFGQGTRLTVV.

This clonotype has more than one count but fewer than ten. This chain joins TRBV5-5 and TRBJ2-1; 10 nucleotides match TRBD1. Germline V gene lookup returns CDR1 SGHKS and CDR2 YYEKEE (reference sequence). Trimming cost V 4 bases and J 3 bases; bases outside gene matches: 10. The CDR3 consists of 17 residues. The CDR3 loop is CASSPMGGTGVYNEQFF. CDR3 DNA sequence: TGTGCCAGCAGCCCAATGGGAGGGACAGGGGTCTACAATGAGCAGTTCTTC. Using reference TRBV5-5 and TRBJ2-1 for the parts outside the CDR3, the full variable domain is DAGVTQSPTHLIKTRGQQVTLRCSPISGHKSVSWYQQVLGQGPQFIFQYYEKEERGRGNFPDRFSARQFPNYSSELNVNALLLGDSALYLCASSPMGGTGVYNEQFFGPGTRLTVL.

The chain has TRBV6-5 and TRBJ1-3, with 9 bases aligning to TRBD1. With 5 bases clipped from V and 6 bases from J, the junction kept 5 bases outside the gene matches. Per the germline V gene, CDR1 is MNHEY and CDR2 is SVGAGI. The CDR3 covers 14 residues. Here the CDR3 reads CASSDRGFSNTIYF. CDR3 bases: TGTGCCAGCAGTGACAGGGGGTTTTCAAACACCATATATTTT.

The chain has TRBV11-1 and TRBJ2-2; D might be TRBD1 (5 bases). Trimming shortened V by 2 bases and J by 2 bases, and 9 bases separated the two germline ends. The CDR3 length is 15 residues. Germline-derived CDR1 and CDR2 are SGHAT and FQDESV (reference sequence). The CDR3 sequence is CASSLTDSNTGELFF. In DNA, the CDR3 is TGTGCCAGCAGCTTAACAGACAGCAACACCGGGGAGCTGTTTTTT. The entire variable domain, with the rest obtained from reference TRBV11-1 and TRBJ2-2, is as follows: EAEVAQSPRYKITEKSQAVAFWCDPISGHATLYWYRQILGQGPELLVQFQDESVVDDSQLPKDRFSAERLKGVDSTLKIQPAELGDSAMYLCASSLTDSNTGELFFGEGSRLTVL.

This clonotype was observed many times. The chain employs TRBV11-2 and TRBJ2-7; TRBD1 might be the D (5 bases). Deletions cut 5 bases from V and 2 bases from J, with 19 bases between. CDR1 SGHAT and CDR2 FQNNGV come from the germline V gene. The CDR3 has 16 residues. The CDR3 coding sequence is TGTGCCAGCAGCCTCACGTGGCAGGGAAAAACCTACGAGCAGTACTTC. Protein product: CASSLTWQGKTYEQYF.

The CDR3 sequence is CASSLTGVFDTQYF. The CDR3 bases are TGCGCCAGCAGCTTAACCGGGGTTTTTGATACGCAGTATTTT. The V and J genes are TRBV5-1 and TRBJ2-3, with D maybe TRBD2 (5 bases). CDR1 and CDR2 (germline): SGHRS, YFSETQ. The CDR3 spans 14 residues. V lost 2 bases and J 6 bases, leaving 13 bases between the germline ends. The complete variable domain, with remaining parts taken from reference TRBV5-1 and TRBJ2-3, reads KAGVTQTPRYLIKTRGQQVTLSCSPISGHRSVSWYQQTPGQGLQFLFEYFSETQRNKGNFPGRFSGRQFSNSRSEMNVSTLELGDSALYLCASSLTGVFDTQYFGPGTRLTVL.

This chain links TRBV7-9 with TRBJ2-1; no firm D call. Trimming took off 5 bases at V and 8 bases at J, with 10 bases between the two ends. CDR3 length: 12 residues. Germline V gene lookup returns CDR1 SEHNR and CDR2 FQNEAQ (reference sequence). CDR3 nucleotide sequence: TGTGCCAGCAGCCTCGCAACCTATGAGCAGTTCTTC. Translating gives CASSLATYEQFF.

There are many counts of this clonotype. The rearrangement joins TRBV20-1 to TRBJ2-5, with 8 bases lining up with TRBD1. The length of the CDR3 is 18 residues. The V gene's germline CDR1 is DFQATT and CDR2 SNEGSKA (reference sequence). V gave up 0 bases and J gave up 0 bases; unmatched junction bases: 12. The CDR3 loop is CSARDEARTGFYQETQYF. In DNA, the CDR3 is TGCAGTGCTAGAGATGAGGCCCGGACAGGGTTCTACCAAGAGACCCAGTACTTC.

The rearrangement links TRBV5-1 to TRBJ2-7; a weak D match, TRBD1 (5 bases). The V gene's germline CDR1 is SGHRS and CDR2 YFSETQ. Trimming pared 0 bases from V and 2 bases from J, leaving 15 bases between. The CDR3 has 16 amino acids. As DNA, the CDR3 is TGCGCCAGCAGCTTGGGAAAGACAGACCCGGCCTACGAGCAGTACTTC. Residues: CASSLGKTDPAYEQYF.

This clonotype was observed a few times. Here the CDR3 DNA reads TGTGCCAGCAGTCCGGGACAGGGGTTCACTGAAGCTTTCTTT. Its protein is CASSPGQGFTEAFF. The chain uses TRBV27 and TRBJ1-1, with TRBD1 matching 10 bases. V lost 5 bases, J lost 4 bases, and 4 bases stayed unmatched. Germline assignment: CDR1 MNHEY and CDR2 SMNVEV (reference sequence). The CDR3 sequence is 14 residues long.

This clonotype was seen a handful of times. DNA of the CDR3: TGTGCCAGCAGCGGGGCCGTTGCAGATACGCAGTATTTT. It translates to CASSGAVADTQYF. The V and J genes are TRBV5-6 and TRBJ2-3; D may be TRBD1 (5 bases). The CDR3 has 13 amino acids. With 4 bases removed from V and 4 bases from J, the gap between germline ends came to 10 bases. Germline CDR1 is SGHDT and CDR2 is YYEEEE.

This clonotype was counted many times. The rearrangement joins TRBV6-2 or TRBV6-3 to TRBJ2-1, with D perhaps assigned TRBD1 or TRBD2 (5 bases each). This CDR3 has 14 amino acids. Germline V gene data show CDR1 as MNHEY and CDR2 as SVGEGT. Trimming took off 2 bases at V and 9 bases at J, with 14 bases between the two ends. The CDR3, as DNA: TGTGCCAGCAGTTACGGGACCGCAGTCTCTGAGCAGTTCTTC. Translated: CASSYGTAVSEQFF.

V and J are TRBV12-3 or TRBV12-4 and TRBJ1-1; 8 nucleotides agree with TRBD1. Trimming removed 6 bases from V and 6 bases from J; junction bases left unmatched: 9. CDR3 length: 14 amino acids. In nucleotides, the CDR3 is TGTGCCAGCAGGCAACCGGACAGGGATTCTGAAGCTTTCTTT. The encoded protein is CASRQPDRDSEAFF.

This clonotype was counted a few times. CDR3: CASSYRLNTGELFF. DNA for the CDR3: TGTGCCAGCAGCTATCGGCTGAACACCGGGGAGCTGTTTTTT. The V and J genes are TRBV3-1 and TRBJ2-2, with no clear D. V lost 5 bases and J lost 1, with 8 bases in between. The CDR3 consists of 14 residues. Per the germline V gene, CDR1 is LGHDT and CDR2 is YNNKEL (reference sequence).

This clonotype was found a few times. The CDR3 DNA is TGTGCCAGCTCACCACCGGGGGAGGACAGGAACTATGGCTACACCTTC. Its protein is CASSPPGEDRNYGYTF. This chain uses TRBV18 with TRBJ1-2, with 7 bases matching TRBD1. There are 16 residues in the CDR3. CDR1 and CDR2 (germline): KGHSH, LQKENI. The ends lost 0 bases at V and 2 bases at J; junction bases unmatched: 6.

The chain joins TRBV6-6 to TRBJ2-7; D is unresolved. The CDR3 covers 13 residues. V was cut by 7 bases and J by 3 bases, with 13 bases left in between. CDR1 and CDR2 (germline): MNHNY, SVGAGI (reference sequence). DNA for the CDR3: TGTGCCAGCACCCCGGCAGCCAGCTACGAGCAGTACTTC. Translating gives CASTPAASYEQYF.

This clonotype was seen a handful of times. The chain combines TRBV5-1 with TRBJ2-7, with D hard to call. V lost 0 bases and J 7 bases, leaving 11 bases between the germline ends. Germline loops: CDR1 SGHRS, CDR2 YFSETQ. This CDR3 has 13 residues. Here the CDR3 DNA reads TGCGCCAGCAGCTTGGACGGTATCCGGGAGCAGTACTTC. It translates to CASSLDGIREQYF.

This rearrangement joins TRBV4-1 to TRBJ2-1; D unresolved. CDR1 is MGHRA, CDR2 YSYEKL, per germline. V gave up 1 base and J gave up 2 bases, with 15 bases separating them. This CDR3 region has 17 residues. The CDR3 DNA sequence: TGCGCCAGCAGCCAAGGTGGAGTGAGACGGGCCTACAATGAGCAGTTCTTC. Its translation is CASSQGGVRRAYNEQFF.

There are many counts of this clonotype. This chain joins TRBV4-3 and TRBJ1-6; the D is unclear. Trimming removed 1 base from V and 5 bases from J, with 12 bases in between. The CDR3 is 16 residues long. From germline, CDR1 is LGHNA and CDR2 YSLEER. CDR3 sequence (DNA): TGCGCCAGCAGCCAAGGCCTCGGGATCGATAATTCACCCCTCCACTTT. Its protein is CASSQGLGIDNSPLHF.